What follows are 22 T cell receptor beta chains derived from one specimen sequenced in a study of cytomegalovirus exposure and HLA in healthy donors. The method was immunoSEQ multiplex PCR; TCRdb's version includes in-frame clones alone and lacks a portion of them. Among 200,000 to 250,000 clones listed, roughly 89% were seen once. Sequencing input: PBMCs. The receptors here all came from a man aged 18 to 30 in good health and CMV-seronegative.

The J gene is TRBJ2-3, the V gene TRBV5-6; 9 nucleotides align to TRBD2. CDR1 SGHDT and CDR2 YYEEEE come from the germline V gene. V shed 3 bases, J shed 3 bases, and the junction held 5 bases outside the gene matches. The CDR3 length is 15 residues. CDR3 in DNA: TGTGCCAGCAGCTGGGGGACTAGCAGAACAGATACGCAGTATTTT. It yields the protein CASSWGTSRTDTQYF. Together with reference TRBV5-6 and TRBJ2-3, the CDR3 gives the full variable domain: DAGVTQSPTHLIKTRGQQVTLRCSPKSGHDTVSWYQQALGQGPQFIFQYYEEEERQRGNFPDRFSGHQFPNYSSELNVNALLLGDSALYLCASSWGTSRTDTQYFGPGTRLTVL.

For the CDR3, the DNA is TGTGCCAGCAGCGTAGGTTTAGTAGGGGATGTAGACAATGAGCAGTTCTTC. Amino acid sequence: CASSVGLVGDVDNEQFF. V usage is TRBV9 and J usage is TRBJ2-1; D is possibly TRBD1 (5 bases). CDR1 is SGDLS, CDR2 YYNGEE, per germline. Trimming shortened V by 0 bases and J by 5 bases, and 18 bases separated the two germline ends. The CDR3 is made up of 17 amino acids.

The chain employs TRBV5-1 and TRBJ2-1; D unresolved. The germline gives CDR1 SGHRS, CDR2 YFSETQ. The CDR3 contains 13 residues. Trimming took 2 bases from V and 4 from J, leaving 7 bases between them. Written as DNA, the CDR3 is TGCGCCAGCAGCTTAGAGAGGTACAATGAGCAGTTCTTC. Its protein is CASSLERYNEQFF.

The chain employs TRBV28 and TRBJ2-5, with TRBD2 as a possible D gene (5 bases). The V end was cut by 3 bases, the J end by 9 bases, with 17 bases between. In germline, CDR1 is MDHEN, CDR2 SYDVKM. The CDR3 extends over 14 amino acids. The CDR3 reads CASSLLERRWSQYF. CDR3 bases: TGTGCCAGCAGTTTGTTGGAGCGGAGGTGGTCCCAGTACTTC.

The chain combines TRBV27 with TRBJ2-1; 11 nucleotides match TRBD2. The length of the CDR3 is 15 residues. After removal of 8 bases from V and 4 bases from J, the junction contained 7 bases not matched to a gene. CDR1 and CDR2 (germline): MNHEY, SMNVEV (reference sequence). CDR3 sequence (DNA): TGTGCCAGCGTTTCGGGGACTAGCGGTTACAATGAGCAGTTCTTC. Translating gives CASVSGTSGYNEQFF.

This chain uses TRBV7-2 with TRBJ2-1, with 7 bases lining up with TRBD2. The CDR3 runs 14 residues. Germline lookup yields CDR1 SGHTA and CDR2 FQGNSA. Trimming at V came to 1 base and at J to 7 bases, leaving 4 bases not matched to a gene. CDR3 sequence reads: CASSLGGLGNEQFF. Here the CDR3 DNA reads TGTGCCAGCAGCTTAGGCGGACTAGGGAATGAGCAGTTCTTC.

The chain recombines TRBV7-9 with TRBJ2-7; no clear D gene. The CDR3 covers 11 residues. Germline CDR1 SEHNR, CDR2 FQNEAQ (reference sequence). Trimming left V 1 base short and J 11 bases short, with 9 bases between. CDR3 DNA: TGTGCCAGCAGCTTAGATTCCCGGGAGTACTTC. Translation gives CASSLDSREYF.

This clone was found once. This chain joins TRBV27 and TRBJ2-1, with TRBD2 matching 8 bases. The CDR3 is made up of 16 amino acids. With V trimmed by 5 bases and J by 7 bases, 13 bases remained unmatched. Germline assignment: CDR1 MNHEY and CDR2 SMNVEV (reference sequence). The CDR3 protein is CASSPYGGAKKNEQFF. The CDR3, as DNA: TGTGCCAGCAGTCCCTACGGGGGGGCGAAGAAGAATGAGCAGTTCTTC.

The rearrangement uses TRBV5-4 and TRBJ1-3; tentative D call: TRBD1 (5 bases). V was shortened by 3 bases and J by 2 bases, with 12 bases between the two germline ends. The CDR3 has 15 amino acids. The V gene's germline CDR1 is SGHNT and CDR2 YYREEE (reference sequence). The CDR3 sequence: CASSSAGGTGNTIYF. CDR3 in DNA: TGTGCCAGCAGCTCAGCGGGGGGGACTGGAAACACCATATATTTT.

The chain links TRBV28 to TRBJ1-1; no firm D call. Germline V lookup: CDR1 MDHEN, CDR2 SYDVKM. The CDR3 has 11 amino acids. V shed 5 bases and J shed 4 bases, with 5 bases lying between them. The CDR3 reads CASSPGTEAFF. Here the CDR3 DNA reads TGTGCCAGCAGTCCAGGCACTGAAGCTTTCTTT.

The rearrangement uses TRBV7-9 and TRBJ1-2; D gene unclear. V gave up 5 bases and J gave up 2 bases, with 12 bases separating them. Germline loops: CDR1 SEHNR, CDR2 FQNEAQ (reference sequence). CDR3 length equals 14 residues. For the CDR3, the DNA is TGTGCCAGCAGCCCTTACACCGGGAACTATGGCTACACCTTC. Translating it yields CASSPYTGNYGYTF.

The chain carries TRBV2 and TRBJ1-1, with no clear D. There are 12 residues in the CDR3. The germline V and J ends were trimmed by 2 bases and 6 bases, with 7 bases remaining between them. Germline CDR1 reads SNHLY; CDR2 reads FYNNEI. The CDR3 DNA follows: TGTGCCAGCAGTGAAAACTCTCCTGAAGCTTTCTTT. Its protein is CASSENSPEAFF.

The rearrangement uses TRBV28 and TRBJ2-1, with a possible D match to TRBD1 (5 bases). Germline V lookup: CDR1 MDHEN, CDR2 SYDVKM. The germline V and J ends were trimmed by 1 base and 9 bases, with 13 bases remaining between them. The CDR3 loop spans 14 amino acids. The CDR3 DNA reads TGTGCCAGCAGTTTATCAACGTTCAGGGTTGAGCAGTTCTTC. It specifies CASSLSTFRVEQFF.

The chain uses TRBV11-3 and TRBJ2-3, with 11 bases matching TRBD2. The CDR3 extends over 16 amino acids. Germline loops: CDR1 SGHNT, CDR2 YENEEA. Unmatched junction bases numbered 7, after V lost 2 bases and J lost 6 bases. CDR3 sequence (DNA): TGTGCCAGCAGCTTACTTAGCGGGGGGGCCGTGGATACGCAGTATTTT. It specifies CASSLLSGGAVDTQYF.

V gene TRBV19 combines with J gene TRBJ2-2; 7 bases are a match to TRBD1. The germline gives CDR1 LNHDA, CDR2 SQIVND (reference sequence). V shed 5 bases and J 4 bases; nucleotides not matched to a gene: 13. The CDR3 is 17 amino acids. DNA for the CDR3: TGTGCCAGTAGTGCCCCAGGGGGAAATACCCGCACCGGGGAGCTGTTTTTT. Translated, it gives CASSAPGGNTRTGELFF.

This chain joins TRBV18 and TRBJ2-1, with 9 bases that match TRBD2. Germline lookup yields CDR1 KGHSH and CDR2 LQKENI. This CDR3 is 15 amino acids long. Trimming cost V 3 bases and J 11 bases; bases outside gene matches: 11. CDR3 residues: CASSPALAGDPKQFF. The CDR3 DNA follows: TGTGCCAGCTCACCGGCGTTAGCGGGAGACCCCAAGCAGTTCTTC.

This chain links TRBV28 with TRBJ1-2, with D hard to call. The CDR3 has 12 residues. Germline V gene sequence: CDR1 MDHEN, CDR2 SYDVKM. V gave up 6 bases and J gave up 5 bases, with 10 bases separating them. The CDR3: CASSGPPYGYTF. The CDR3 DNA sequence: TGTGCCAGCAGCGGTCCCCCATATGGCTACACCTTC.

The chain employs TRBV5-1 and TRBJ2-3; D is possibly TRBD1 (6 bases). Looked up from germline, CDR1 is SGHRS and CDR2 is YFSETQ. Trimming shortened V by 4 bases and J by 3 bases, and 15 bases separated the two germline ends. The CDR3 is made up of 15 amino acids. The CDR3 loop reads CASSPGHQSTDTQYF. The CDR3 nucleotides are TGCGCCAGCAGCCCGGGACACCAATCGACAGATACGCAGTATTTT.

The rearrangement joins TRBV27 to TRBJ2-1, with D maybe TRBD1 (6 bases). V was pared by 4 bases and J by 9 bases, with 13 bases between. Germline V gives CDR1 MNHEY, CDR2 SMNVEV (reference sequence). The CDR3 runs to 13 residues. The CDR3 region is CASSSLGGSEQFF. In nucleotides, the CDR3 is TGTGCCAGCAGTTCCCTTGGGGGCTCTGAGCAGTTCTTC.

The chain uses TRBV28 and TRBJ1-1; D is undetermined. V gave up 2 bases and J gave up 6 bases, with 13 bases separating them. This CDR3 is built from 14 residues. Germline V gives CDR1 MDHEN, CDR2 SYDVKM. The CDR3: CASSLGRGVAEAFF. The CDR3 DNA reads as TGTGCCAGCAGTTTAGGGCGGGGAGTAGCTGAAGCTTTCTTT.

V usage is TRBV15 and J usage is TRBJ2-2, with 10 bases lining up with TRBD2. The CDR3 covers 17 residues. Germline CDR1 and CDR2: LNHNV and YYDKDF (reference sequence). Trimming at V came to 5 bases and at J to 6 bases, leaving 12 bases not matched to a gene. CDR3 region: CATSELLAGEIPGELFF. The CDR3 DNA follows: TGTGCCACCAGCGAACTTCTAGCGGGAGAGATCCCCGGGGAGCTGTTTTTT.

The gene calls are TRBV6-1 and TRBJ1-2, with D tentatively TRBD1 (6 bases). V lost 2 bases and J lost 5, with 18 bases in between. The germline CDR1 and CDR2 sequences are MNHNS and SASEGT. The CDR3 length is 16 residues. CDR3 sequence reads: CASSETRAGEGYGYTF. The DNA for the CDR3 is TGTGCCAGCAGTGAAACTAGGGCAGGGGAGGGGTATGGCTACACCTTC.